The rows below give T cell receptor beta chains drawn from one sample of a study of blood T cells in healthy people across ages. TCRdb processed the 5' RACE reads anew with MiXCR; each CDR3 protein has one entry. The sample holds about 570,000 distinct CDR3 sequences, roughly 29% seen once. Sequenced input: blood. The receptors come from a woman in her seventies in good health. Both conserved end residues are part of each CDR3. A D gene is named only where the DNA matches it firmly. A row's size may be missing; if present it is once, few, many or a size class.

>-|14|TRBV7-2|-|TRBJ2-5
CASSGAIRQETQYF
TGTGCCAGCAGCGGGGCAATTCGACAAGAGACCCAGTACTTC
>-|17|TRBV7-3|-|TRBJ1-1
CASSPSFTRVTGTEAFF
TGTGCCAGCAGCCCTTCGTTTACCAGGGTTACAGGCACTGAAGCTTTCTTT
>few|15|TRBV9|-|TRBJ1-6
CASSVSGGKDSPLHF
TGTGCCAGCAGCGTTTCTGGGGGCAAGGATTCACCCCTCCACTTT
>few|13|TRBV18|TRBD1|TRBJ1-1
CARSGQGDTEAFF
TGTGCCAGGTCAGGACAGGGTGACACTGAAGCTTTCTTT
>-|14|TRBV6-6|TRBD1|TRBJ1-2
CASSPGQGPMGYTF
TGTGCCAGCAGTCCGGGACAGGGACCAATGGGCTACACCTTC
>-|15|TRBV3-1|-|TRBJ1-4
CASSQRGQVGEKLFF
TGTGCCAGCAGCCAAAGGGGACAAGTGGGAGAAAAACTGTTTTTT
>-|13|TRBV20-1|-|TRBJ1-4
CSATQGGGEKLFF
TGCAGTGCTACACAGGGTGGAGGGGAAAAACTGTTTTTT
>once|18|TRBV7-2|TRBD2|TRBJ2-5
CASSRDESGGAGQETQYF
TGTGCCAGCAGCAGGGACGAAAGCGGGGGGGCGGGCCAAGAGACCCAGTACTTC
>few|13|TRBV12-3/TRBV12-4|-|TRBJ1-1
CASRLGTATEAFF
TGTGCCAGCAGACTCGGGACTGCTACTGAAGCTTTCTTT
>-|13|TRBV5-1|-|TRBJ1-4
CASRGQGNEKLFF
TGCGCCAGCAGGGGACAAGGGAATGAAAAACTGTTTTTT
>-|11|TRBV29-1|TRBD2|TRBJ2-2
CSVSGAGELFF
TGCAGCGTAAGCGGGGCCGGGGAGCTGTTTTTT
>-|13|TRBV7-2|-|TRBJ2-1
CASVTGNYNEQFF
TGTGCCAGCGTAACAGGAAACTACAATGAGCAGTTCTTC
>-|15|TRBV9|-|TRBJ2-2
CASIVVPGFTGELFF
TGTGCCAGCATCGTAGTTCCAGGTTTCACCGGGGAGCTGTTTTTT
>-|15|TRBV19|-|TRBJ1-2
CASSIAATGVYGYTF
TGTGCCAGTAGTATAGCGGCTACCGGGGTCTATGGCTACACCTTC
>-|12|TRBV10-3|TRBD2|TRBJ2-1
CAISAGGEGQFF
TGTGCCATCAGTGCGGGAGGCGAGGGGCAGTTCTTC
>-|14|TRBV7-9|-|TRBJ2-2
CASSSALGTGELFF
TGTGCCAGCAGCTCTGCCCTGGGGACCGGGGAGCTGTTTTTT